The 10 T cell receptor beta chains below were found in one sample sequenced in a study of T cells in Graves' hyperthyroidism and ophthalmopathy. Regions amplified from RNA transcripts were the TCR beta CDR3 regions. With the HTBI primer set, the TCR CDR3 went through a first round of RT-PCR. TCRdb passed the multiplex PCR reads through MiXCR, listing each CDR3 protein once. The sample lists around 350,000 distinct CDR3 sequences, about 20% seen once, with around 3.4% in the top ten. Specimen: blood. The receptors come from a woman aged 18-29 years with Graves' hyperthyroidism.

The sample holds many counts of this clonotype. V and J are TRBV6-1 and TRBJ1-5; 8 bases agree with TRBD1. CDR1 MNHNS and CDR2 SASEGT come from the germline V gene. The CDR3 is 15 residues long. The junction had 6 bases not matched to a gene; V was cut back by 6 bases and J by 2 bases. CDR3 coding DNA: TGTGCCAGCAGCCTGAACAGGGGGGGCAATCAGCCCCAGCATTTT. It is translated as CASSLNRGGNQPQHF.

This sequence joins TRBV5-1 and TRBJ2-5; 12 positions agree with TRBD2. The CDR3 extends over 18 amino acids. J was trimmed by 5 bases and V by 4 bases; bases with no gene match: 15. In germline, CDR1 is SGHRS, CDR2 YFSETQ. The CDR3: CASSLRPLAGGPGETQYF. CDR3 bases: TGCGCCAGCAGCCTCAGGCCCCTAGCGGGGGGGCCGGGGGAGACCCAGTACTTC.

This clonotype was picked up a small number of times. This chain uses TRBV20-1 with TRBJ2-7; 8 nucleotides agree with TRBD1. After removal of 5 bases from V and 6 bases from J, the junction contained 12 bases not matched to a gene. This CDR3 has 14 residues. CDR1 and CDR2 (germline): DFQATT, SNEGSKA (reference sequence). The chain's CDR3 is CSAWETGVASEQYF. The CDR3 nucleotides read TGCAGTGCTTGGGAGACAGGGGTGGCTTCCGAGCAGTACTTC.

This clonotype has ten or more counts. This sequence joins TRBV7-8 and TRBJ2-7; D is perhaps TRBD2 (6 bases). The germline gives CDR1 SGHVS, CDR2 FQNEAQ. Trimming stripped 6 bases from V and 1 base from J, with 10 bases between. CDR3 size: 13 residues. The CDR3 bases are TGTGCCAGCAGTGGGAGGACTTCCTACGAGCAGTACTTC. Translated, it gives CASSGRTSYEQYF.

This clonotype was picked up many times. This chain joins TRBV6-5 and TRBJ1-2, with 7 bases identical to TRBD1. The CDR3 consists of 15 residues. The germline CDR1 and CDR2 sequences are MNHEY and SVGAGI. V shed 6 bases, J shed 1 base, and the junction held 8 bases outside the gene matches. Written as DNA, the CDR3 is TGTGCCAGCAGACCTGGGACAGTTTTTAACTATGGCTACACCTTC. Its protein product is CASRPGTVFNYGYTF.

This clonotype has ten or more counts. The genes are TRBV20-1 and TRBJ1-2; possible D gene TRBD1, 6 bases. Germline-derived CDR1 and CDR2 are DFQATT and SNEGSKA (reference sequence). V lost 5 bases to trimming and J lost 6 bases, with 22 bases between them. The CDR3 has 15 amino acids. The DNA for the CDR3 is TGCAGTGCTGAGGAGGACAGCCTGGTACTAGATGGCTACACCTTC. Its translation: CSAEEDSLVLDGYTF.

This clonotype has a count of ten or more. V and J are TRBV12-5 and TRBJ1-3, with D possibly being TRBD1 (6 bases). Germline CDR1 is LGHNT and CDR2 is FRNRAP. The CDR3 contains 14 residues. The V and J ends lost 5 bases and 4 bases respectively, with 12 bases between them. For the CDR3, the DNA is TGTGCTAGTGGTCCCGGGGACACCGGAAACACCATATATTTT. Translation: CASGPGDTGNTIYF.

The genes are TRBV7-2 and TRBJ1-1; no definite D call. Germline V lookup: CDR1 SGHTA, CDR2 FQGNSA. The CDR3 has 15 residues. V dropped 0 bases and J dropped 6 bases, with 14 bases sitting between them. CDR3: CASSLAGVTVPEAFF. The CDR3 DNA reads TGTGCCAGCAGCTTAGCAGGTGTCACAGTCCCTGAAGCTTTCTTT.

The sample holds many counts of this clonotype. The genes are TRBV12-3 or TRBV12-4 and TRBJ2-5, with D maybe TRBD2 (7 bases). The CDR3 totals 15 residues. With 3 bases removed from V and 2 bases from J, the gap between germline ends came to 13 bases. The CDR3 DNA follows: TGTGCCAGCAGTTTTGAGGGGGGGTATCAAGAGACCCAGTACTTC. Protein product: CASSFEGGYQETQYF.

As for this clonotype: A much larger clone differs from this one at a single base, so this may be a read error. The chain links TRBV6-1 to TRBJ1-5; unclear D gene. Trimming removed 2 bases at V and 6 bases at J, with 11 bases between. Germline loops: CDR1 MNHNS, CDR2 SASEGT. The CDR3 extends over 14 amino acids. The CDR3 here is CASSEMGCGQPQHF. DNA for the CDR3: TGTGCCAGCAGTGAAATGGGGTGCGGTCAGCCCCAGCATTTT.